What follows is one T cell receptor (beta chain) and its context. As yet, its antigen is unknown. The sample providers were healthy Caucasian people from Russia, aged about 6 to 90. This entry belongs to a study of blood T cells in healthy people across ages. Findings and limits, study-wide: With age, beta diversity per million T cells declined roughly linearly, significantly by 35 to 40. There were more naive CD4+ cells and higher diversity in long-lived donors than in aged donors. Strongly correlated with naive T cell percentage was TCR beta diversity.

The second PCR ran roughly 6 to 12 cycles with a sample-barcoded 5' primer and J-beta primers. TCRdb reanalysed the 5' RACE reads using MiXCR and keeps one entry per CDR3 protein. The sample lists more than 650,000 distinct CDR3 sequences, around a fifth occurring once. Trimming took off 2 bases at V and 4 bases at J, with 14 bases between the two ends. Looked up from germline, CDR1 is DFQATT and CDR2 is SNEGSKA (reference sequence). This CDR3 has 14 amino acids. This chain joins TRBV20-1 and TRBJ1-2, with D possibly TRBD1 on 5 matching bases. The sample comprised blood. This TCR was sampled from a man between 70 and 80 years old in good health. CDR3 DNA sequence: TGCAGTGCTAGACCAGGGCGCCCCCTCTATGGCTACACCTTC. Translating it yields CSARPGRPLYGYTF.